This TCR beta chain came from a study of early T cells in non-severe SARS-CoV-2 infection. The wider study: The chains were unpaired, and the sequenced material was bulk RNA from unsorted whole blood.

At least ten counts were recorded for this clonotype. Each single cDNA molecule received a unique molecular identifier. TCRdb processed the 5' RACE reads anew with MiXCR; each CDR3 protein has one entry. This repertoire shows approximately 22,000 distinct CDR3 sequences, roughly 4.5% found once; its top ten account for approximately 15%. In germline, CDR1 is SQVTM, CDR2 ANQGSEA. The CDR3 extends over 14 amino acids. Losses at the gene ends were 1 base for V and 2 bases for J; bases not matched to a gene: 4. The sequence was collected from an adult who was a healthcare worker with PCR-confirmed SARS-CoV-2 infection or an uninfected control (not recorded which). This chain uses TRBV29-1 with TRBJ1-2; 7 bases are a match to TRBD1. Sequencing was carried out using whole blood. CDR3 region: CSVEAADRNYGYTF. CDR3 nucleotide sequence: TGCAGCGTTGAAGCGGCGGACAGGAACTATGGCTACACCTTC.